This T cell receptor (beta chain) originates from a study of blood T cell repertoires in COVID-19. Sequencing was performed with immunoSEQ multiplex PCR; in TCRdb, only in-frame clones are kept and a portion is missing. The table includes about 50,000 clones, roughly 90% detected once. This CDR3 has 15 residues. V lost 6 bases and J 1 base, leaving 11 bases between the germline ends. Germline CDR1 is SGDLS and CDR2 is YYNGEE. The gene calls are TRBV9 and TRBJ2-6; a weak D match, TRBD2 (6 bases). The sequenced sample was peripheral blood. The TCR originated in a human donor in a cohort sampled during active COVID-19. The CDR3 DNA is TGTGCCAGCAAAGGGGACTCTTCTGGGGCCAACGTCCTGACTTTC. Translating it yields CASKGDSSGANVLTF. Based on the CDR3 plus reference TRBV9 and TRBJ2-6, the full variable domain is DSGVTQTPKHLITATGQRVTLRCSPRSGDLSVYWYQQSLDQGLQFLIQYYNGEERAKGNILERFSAQQFPDLHSELNLSSLELGDSALYFCASKGDSSGANVLTFGAGSRLTVL.